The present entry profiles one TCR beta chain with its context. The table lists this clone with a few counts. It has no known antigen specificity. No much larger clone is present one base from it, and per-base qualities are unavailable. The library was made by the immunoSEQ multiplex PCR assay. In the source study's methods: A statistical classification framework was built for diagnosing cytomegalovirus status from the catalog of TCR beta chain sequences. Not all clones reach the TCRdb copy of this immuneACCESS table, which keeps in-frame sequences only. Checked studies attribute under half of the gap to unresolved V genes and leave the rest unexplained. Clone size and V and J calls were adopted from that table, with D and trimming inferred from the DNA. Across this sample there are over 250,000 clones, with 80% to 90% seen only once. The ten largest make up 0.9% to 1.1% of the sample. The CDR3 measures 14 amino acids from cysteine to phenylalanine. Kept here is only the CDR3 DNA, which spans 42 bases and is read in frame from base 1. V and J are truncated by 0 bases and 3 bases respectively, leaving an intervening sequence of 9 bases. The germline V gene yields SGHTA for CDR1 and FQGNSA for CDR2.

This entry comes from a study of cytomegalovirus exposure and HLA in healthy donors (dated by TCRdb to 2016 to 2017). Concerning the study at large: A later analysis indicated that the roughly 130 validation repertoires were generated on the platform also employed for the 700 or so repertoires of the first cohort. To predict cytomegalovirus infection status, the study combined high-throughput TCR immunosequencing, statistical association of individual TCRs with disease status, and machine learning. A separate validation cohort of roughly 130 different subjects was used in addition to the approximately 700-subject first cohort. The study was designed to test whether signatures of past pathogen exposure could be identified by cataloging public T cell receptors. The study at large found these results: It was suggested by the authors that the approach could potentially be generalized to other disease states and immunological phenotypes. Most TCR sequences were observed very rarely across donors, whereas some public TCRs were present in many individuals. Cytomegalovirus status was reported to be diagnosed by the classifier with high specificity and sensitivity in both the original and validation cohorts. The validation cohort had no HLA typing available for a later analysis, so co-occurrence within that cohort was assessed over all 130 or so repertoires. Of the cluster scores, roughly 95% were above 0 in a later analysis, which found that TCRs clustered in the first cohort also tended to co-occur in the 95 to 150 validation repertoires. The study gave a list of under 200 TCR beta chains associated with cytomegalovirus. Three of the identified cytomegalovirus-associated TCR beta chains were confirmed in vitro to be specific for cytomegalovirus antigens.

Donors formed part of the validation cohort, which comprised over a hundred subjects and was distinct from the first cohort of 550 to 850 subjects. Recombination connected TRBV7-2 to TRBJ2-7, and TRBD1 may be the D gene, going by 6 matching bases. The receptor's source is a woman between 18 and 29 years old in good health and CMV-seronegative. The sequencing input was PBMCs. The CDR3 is CASSLAPDSYEQYF. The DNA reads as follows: TGTGCCAGCAGCTTAGCGCCGGACAGCTACGAGCAGTACTTC.